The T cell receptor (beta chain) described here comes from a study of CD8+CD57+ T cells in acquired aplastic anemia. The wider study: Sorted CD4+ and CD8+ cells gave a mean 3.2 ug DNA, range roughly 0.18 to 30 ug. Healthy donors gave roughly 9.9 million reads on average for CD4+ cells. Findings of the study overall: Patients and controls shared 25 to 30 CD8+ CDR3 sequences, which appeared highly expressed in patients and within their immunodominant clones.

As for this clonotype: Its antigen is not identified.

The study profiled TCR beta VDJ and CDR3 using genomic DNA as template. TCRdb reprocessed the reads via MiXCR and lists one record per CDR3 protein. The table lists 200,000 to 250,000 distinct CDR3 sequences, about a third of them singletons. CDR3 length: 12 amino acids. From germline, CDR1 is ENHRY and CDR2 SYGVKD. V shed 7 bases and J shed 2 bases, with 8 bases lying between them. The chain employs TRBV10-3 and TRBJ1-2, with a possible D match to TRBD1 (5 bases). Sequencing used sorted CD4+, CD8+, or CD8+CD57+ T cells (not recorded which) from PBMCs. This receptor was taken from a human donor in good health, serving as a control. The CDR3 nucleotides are TGTGCCATCATGGCAGGGAACTATGGCTACACCTTC. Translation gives CAIMAGNYGYTF.